A selection of T cell receptor beta chains follows, all from one sample in a study of metastatic and nonmetastatic thyroid tumors. TCRdb re-analyzed the PCR reads using MiXCR. The sample shows 25,000 to 35,000 clones, roughly 17% of them seen only once. What was sequenced was blood. These receptors were taken from a female donor with papillary thyroid cancer or a benign thyroid nodule (not recorded which). Some clones in this sample may be carry-over from other donors' samples. Both conserved end residues are part of each CDR3. Each record gives: D gene, clone size, V gene, J gene, CDR3 protein, CDR3 DNA. The D gene is left open where the match is weak. Size tells how often a clone was seen (once, few, many) or the class of an expanded clone, and some rows leave it out.

NA	many	TRBV2	TRBJ2-6	CASHRDSGANVLTF	TGTGCCAGCCACAGGGACTCTGGGGCCAACGTCCTGACTTTC
NA	many	TRBV10-3	TRBJ1-5	CAISEAGPGHNQPQHF	TGTGCCATCAGTGAGGCAGGACCGGGGCACAATCAGCCCCAGCATTTT
TRBD1	many	TRBV12-5	TRBJ2-7	CASGFRDRAPYEQYF	TGTGCTAGTGGTTTCCGGGACAGGGCCCCCTACGAGCAGTACTTC
NA	few	TRBV25-1	TRBJ1-2	CATLSGAGYYGYTF	TGTGCCACCCTTTCCGGGGCAGGGTATTATGGCTACACCTTC
NA	many	TRBV24-1	TRBJ2-2	CATSVASNTGELFF	TGTGCCACCAGTGTAGCCAGTAACACCGGGGAGCTGTTTTTT
NA	many	TRBV14	TRBJ2-3	CASSPLPGATDTQYF	TGTGCCAGCAGCCCCTTGCCGGGGGCAACAGATACGCAGTATTTT
NA	NA	TRBV11-1	TRBJ1-6	CASSLGPYDSPLHF	TGTGCCAGCAGCTTAGGTCCTTACGATTCACCCCTCCACTTT
NA	NA	TRBV12-3/TRBV12-4	TRBJ1-5	CASSLTGPRRPQHF	TGTGCCAGCAGTCTAACAGGGCCCCGGAGGCCCCAGCATTTT
NA	once	TRBV5-1	TRBJ2-7	CASSFGLGDDEQYF	TGCGCCAGCAGCTTTGGCCTGGGAGATGACGAGCAGTACTTC
TRBD2	many	TRBV3-1	TRBJ2-7	CASSHVFSGDSYEQYF	TGTGCCAGCAGCCATGTCTTTAGCGGGGATTCCTACGAGCAGTACTTC
NA	many	TRBV20-1	TRBJ2-1	CSAPEGGPRGEQFF	TGCAGTGCACCCGAGGGTGGGCCACGGGGGGAGCAGTTCTTC
TRBD1	many	TRBV7-2	TRBJ1-2	CASSRTGLVGYTF	TGTGCCAGCAGCCGGACAGGGCTTGTTGGCTACACCTTC
TRBD2	many	TRBV6-2/TRBV6-3	TRBJ2-6	CASRTILASGRVGANVLTF	TGTGCCAGCCGAACAATCTTAGCTAGCGGGAGAGTTGGGGCCAACGTCCTGACTTTC
NA	many	TRBV5-1	TRBJ1-2	CASTIQAGRGYTF	TGCGCCAGCACCATCCAGGCGGGTAGGGGCTACACCTTC
NA	many	TRBV24-1	TRBJ2-3	CATSGAADTQYF	TGTGCCACCAGTGGGGCCGCAGATACGCAGTATTTT
TRBD1	many	TRBV6-4	TRBJ1-1	CASSPGTGGNTEAFF	TGTGCCAGCAGTCCCGGGACAGGGGGCAACACTGAAGCTTTCTTT
NA	NA	TRBV20-1	TRBJ1-2	CSASSGAGYGYTF	TGCAGTGCTAGCTCCGGCGCAGGATATGGCTACACCTTC
TRBD1	many	TRBV7-2	TRBJ1-1	CASSWTGGVNTEAFF	TGTGCCAGCAGCTGGACAGGGGGTGTAAACACTGAAGCTTTCTTT
NA	many	TRBV19	TRBJ2-6	CASSSIGFRSGANVLTF	TGTGCCAGTAGTTCTATTGGGTTTAGGTCTGGGGCCAACGTCCTGACTTTC
NA	many	TRBV28	TRBJ2-1	CASSTFRTDNGQFF	TGTGCCAGCAGTACATTCAGGACAGACAATGGGCAGTTCTTC
NA	NA	TRBV27	TRBJ2-2	CASSYESLTGELFF	TGTGCCAGCAGTTACGAGAGTCTCACCGGGGAGCTTTTTTTT
NA	many	TRBV18	TRBJ1-3	CASSSWTGPSGNTIYF	TGTGCCAGCTCATCATGGACGGGACCGTCTGGAAACACCATATATTTT
TRBD2	many	TRBV2	TRBJ2-7	CASSETSGRTYEQYF	TGTGCCAGCAGTGAAACTAGCGGGAGGACCTACGAGCAGTACTTC
NA	many	TRBV30	TRBJ1-5	CAWSLQGNQPQHF	TGTGCCTGGAGTCTCCAGGGAAATCAGCCCCAGCATTTT
NA	many	TRBV6-1	TRBJ1-3	CASTEGPGGNTIYF	TGTGCCAGCACCGAGGGTCCGGGAGGAAACACCATATATTTT
TRBD2	NA	TRBV20-1	TRBJ2-1	CSAWGGTSDFHGDEQFF	TGCAGTGCATGGGGGGGGACTAGCGATTTTCACGGGGATGAGCAGTTCTTC
NA	many	TRBV20-1	TRBJ2-7	CSARGTINYEQYF	TGCAGTGCTAGAGGGACTATCAACTACGAGCAGTACTTC
NA	many	TRBV20-1	TRBJ2-7	CSARKQDTSYEQYF	TGCAGTGCTAGAAAACAGGACACATCTTACGAGCAGTACTTC
NA	many	TRBV7-6	TRBJ2-7	CASSPELLGISYEQYF	TGTGCCAGCAGCCCAGAGCTTCTGGGGATCTCCTACGAGCAGTACTTC
TRBD1	many	TRBV9	TRBJ2-7	CASSVDYRGDYEQYF	TGTGCCAGCAGCGTAGACTACAGGGGAGATTACGAGCAGTACTTC
NA	many	TRBV2	TRBJ2-7	CASRQQGSHEQYF	TGTGCCAGCCGACAGCAGGGGTCCCACGAGCAGTACTTC
TRBD1	many	TRBV7-3	TRBJ2-3	CASSRDRAVTDTQYF	TGTGCCAGCAGCAGGGACAGGGCGGTCACAGATACGCAGTATTTT
NA	many	TRBV2	TRBJ2-3	CASSADRTYTDTQYF	TGTGCCAGCAGTGCCGACAGGACATACACAGATACGCAGTATTTT
TRBD2	NA	TRBV7-2	TRBJ2-1	CASSLVTSGVDEQFF	TGTGCCAGCAGCTTAGTGACTAGCGGCGTGGATGAGCAGTTCTTC
TRBD2	many	TRBV7-6	TRBJ2-3	CASSKTSFGTDTQYF	TGTGCCAGCAGCAAGACTAGCTTCGGCACAGATACGCAGTATTTT
NA	NA	TRBV28	TRBJ2-2	CASRGRVNTGELFF	TGTGCCAGTAGGGGGAGGGTGAACACCGGGGAGCTGTTTTTT
TRBD1	medium-sized	TRBV11-2	TRBJ1-6	CASSFGTGGQGSPLHF	TGTGCCAGCAGCTTTGGGACAGGGGGCCAAGGGTCACCCCTCCACTTT
NA	medium-sized	TRBV20-1	TRBJ1-1	CSARGPLRGSQNTEAFF	TGCAGTGCTAGAGGACCCTTGCGGGGCAGCCAAAACACTGAAGCTTTCTTT
NA	many	TRBV9	TRBJ2-1	CASNSLGNEQFF	TGTGCCAGCAACTCACTAGGAAATGAGCAGTTCTTC
NA	many	TRBV9	TRBJ2-2	CASSVEGRPGELFF	TGTGCCAGCAGCGTAGAAGGGAGGCCTGGGGAGCTGTTTTTT
NA	many	TRBV19	TRBJ2-5	CASSKESRGETQYF	TGTGCCAGTAGTAAGGAGTCCAGGGGAGAGACCCAGTACTTC
NA	NA	TRBV6-4	TRBJ2-7	CASSEARDGSYEQYF	TGTGCCAGCAGTGAAGCCCGGGACGGCTCCTACGAGCAGTACTTC
TRBD1	many	TRBV4-1	TRBJ2-1	CASLTGTGEQFF	TGCGCCAGCCTGACAGGGACGGGTGAGCAGTTCTTC
NA	NA	TRBV30	TRBJ1-5	CAWSTRAGQPQHF	TGTGCCTGGAGTACGAGGGCAGGTCAGCCCCAGCATTTT
NA	once	TRBV11-2	TRBJ1-3	CASSLDQGNTIYF	TGTGCCAGCAGCTTAGATCAGGGAAACACCATATATTTT
TRBD2	many	TRBV19	TRBJ2-1	CASMGLAYNEQFF	TGTGCCAGTATGGGACTAGCATACAATGAGCAGTTCTTC
TRBD1	medium-sized	TRBV28	TRBJ2-7	CAGKRQGVDEQYF	TGTGCCGGGAAGCGACAGGGGGTCGACGAGCAGTACTTC
NA	many	TRBV5-6	TRBJ2-5	CASRRLGETQYF	TGTGCCAGCAGGCGACTGGGGGAGACCCAGTACTTC
TRBD1	many	TRBV18	TRBJ2-5	CASSPIGTARETQYF	TGTGCCAGCTCACCAATTGGGACAGCAAGGGAGACCCAGTACTTC
NA	many	TRBV3-1	TRBJ2-3	CASRPTSADTQYF	TGTGCCAGCAGGCCTACTAGTGCGGATACGCAGTATTTT
NA	few	TRBV28	TRBJ2-1	CASRADRWVSSYNEQLF	TGTGCCAGCAGGGCAGACCGGTGGGTCAGCTCCTACAATGAGCAGCTCTTC
NA	NA	TRBV2	TRBJ1-5	CASSELDRMQPQHF	TGTGCCAGCAGTGAACTGGACCGTATGCAGCCCCAGCATTTT
NA	NA	TRBV6-2/TRBV6-3	TRBJ1-1	CASSYGTAVREAFF	TGTGCCAGCAGTTACGGGACTGCCGTCCGTGAAGCTTTCTTT
NA	NA	TRBV7-3	TRBJ2-1	CASRGSAGRSYNEQFF	TGTGCCAGCAGAGGCTCCGCCGGGAGATCCTACAATGAGCAGTTCTTC
NA	NA	TRBV6-1	TRBJ2-1	CASSVRGVGAYNEQFF	TGTGCCAGCAGTGTCCGGGGAGTTGGAGCATACAATGAGCAGTTCTTC
TRBD2	many	TRBV6-5	TRBJ2-7	CASSYGREASYEQYF	TGTGCCAGCAGTTATGGGCGGGAGGCCTCCTACGAGCAGTACTTC